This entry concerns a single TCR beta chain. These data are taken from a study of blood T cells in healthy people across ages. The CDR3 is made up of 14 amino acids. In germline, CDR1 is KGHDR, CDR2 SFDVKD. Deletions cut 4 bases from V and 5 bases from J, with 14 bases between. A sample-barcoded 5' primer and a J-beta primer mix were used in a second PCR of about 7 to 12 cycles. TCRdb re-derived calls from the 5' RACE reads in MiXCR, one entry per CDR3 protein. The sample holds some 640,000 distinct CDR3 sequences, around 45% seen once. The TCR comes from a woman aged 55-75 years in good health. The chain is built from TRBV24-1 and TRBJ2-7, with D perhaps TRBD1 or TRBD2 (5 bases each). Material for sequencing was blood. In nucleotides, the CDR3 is TGTGCCACCAGTGAGCGAGGGGTACGCGACGAGCAGTACTTC. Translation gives CATSERGVRDEQYF.